A single sample gave rise to the 25 T cell receptor beta chains below, sequenced in a study of blood T cell repertoires in COVID-19. Measured with immunoSEQ multiplex PCR; TCRdb has only the in-frame clones, and not every one. The sample lists hundreds of thousands of clones; 80% to 90% were seen once. Sequencing was done on a sample of peripheral blood. Receptors were obtained from a woman aged 25 to 39 with active or convalescent COVID-19.

This chain links TRBV21-1 with TRBJ2-2; the DNA was not used to check the table's D call, TRBD1. TRBV21-1 is annotated as a pseudogene. The CDR3 is 14 amino acids. The CDR3 sequence is CASRRDRRVGELFF. Written as DNA, the CDR3 is TGTGCCAGCAGAAGGGACAGGCGTGTCGGGGAGCTGTTTTTT.

The rearrangement links TRBV27 to TRBJ1-4; 9 bases are shared with TRBD1. Looked up from germline, CDR1 is MNHEY and CDR2 is SMNVEV (reference sequence). The CDR3 contains 15 residues. V lost 5 bases to trimming and J lost 8 bases; unmatched junction nucleotides: 9. The CDR3 DNA reads as TGTGCCAGCAGTCTCTGGACAGGGGCTGACGAAAAACTGTTTTTT. Its protein product is CASSLWTGADEKLFF. The full variable domain, its missing parts supplied by reference TRBV27 and TRBJ1-4, is EAQVTQNPRYLITVTGKKLTVTCSQNMNHEYMSWYRQDPGLGLRQIYYSMNVEVTDKGDVPEGYKVSRKEKRNFPLILESPSPNQTSLYFCASSLWTGADEKLFFGSGTQLSVL.

The J gene is TRBJ1-2, the V gene TRBV20-1; no reliable D call. Trimming removed 0 bases at V and 8 bases at J, with 7 bases between. CDR3 length equals 11 residues. In germline, CDR1 is DFQATT, CDR2 SNEGSKA (reference sequence). DNA for the CDR3: TGCAGTGCTAGAGATCCGGGGGGCTACACCTTC. Translating it yields CSARDPGGYTF.

About this clone: The same CDR3 is also encoded by other DNA sequences in this sample. The chain recombines TRBV5-1 with TRBJ2-2, with D unclear. Trimming removed 2 bases from V and 1 base from J, with 3 bases in between. The CDR3 runs 13 residues. Per the germline V gene, CDR1 is SGHRS and CDR2 is YFSETQ. The CDR3 region is CASSFRNTGELFF. The CDR3 nucleotides are TGCGCCAGCAGCTTCCGGAACACCGGGGAGCTGTTTTTT.

The V gene is TRBV6-4, the J gene TRBJ2-1, with D possibly TRBD2 on 6 matching bases. With 0 bases removed from V and 0 bases from J, the gap between germline ends came to 9 bases. Germline V gene data show CDR1 as MRHNA and CDR2 as SNTAGT. CDR3 length: 16 residues. The CDR3 nucleotides read TGTGCCAGCAGTGACTCCGGGCGGGGCTCCTACAATGAGCAGTTCTTC. Translated: CASSDSGRGSYNEQFF.

The chain links TRBV7-9 to TRBJ1-2; D is possibly TRBD1 (5 bases). The length of the CDR3 is 12 residues. The V and J ends lost 4 bases and 8 bases respectively, with 11 bases between them. In germline, CDR1 is SEHNR, CDR2 FQNEAQ (reference sequence). For the CDR3, the DNA is TGTGCCAGCAGCTCAAGGGGCTACGGCTACACCTTC. Protein sequence: CASSSRGYGYTF.

This clone was detected once. The CDR3 protein is CASSILSISQPQHF. CDR3 in DNA: TGTGCCAGTAGTATTTTGAGTATTAGCCAGCCCCAGCATTTT. The chain uses TRBV19 and TRBJ1-5; D is undetermined. Trimming took off 3 bases at V and 7 bases at J, with 13 bases between the two ends. Germline values: CDR1 LNHDA, CDR2 SQIVND (reference sequence). This CDR3 spans 14 amino acids.

Points on this clone: Here the CDR3 omits its conserved ending phenylalanine or tryptophan, so a read error is the likely source. No DNA is shown, since the ends of the CDR3 on it are uncertain; the CDR3 is the one TCRdb lists. This chain connects TRBV9 to TRBJ1-1; TRBD1 was called by the table and not checked on the DNA. The CDR3 is 9 residues long, ends included. The V gene's germline CDR1 is SGDLS and CDR2 YYNGEE. CDR3 loop: CASSRQEAI.

DNA of the CDR3: TGTGCCAGCAGTCCCGGGACAGCTAATGAAAAACTGTTTTTT. Translated, it gives CASSPGTANEKLFF. V and J are TRBV27 and TRBJ1-4, with 7 bases lining up with TRBD1. Per the germline V gene, CDR1 is MNHEY and CDR2 is SMNVEV (reference sequence). The CDR3 is 14 amino acids. Unmatched junction bases numbered 3, after V lost 5 bases and J lost 3 bases.

The chain carries TRBV5-1 and TRBJ2-1; the match to TRBD2 covers 10 bases. This CDR3 has 19 residues. Per germline, CDR1 SGHRS and CDR2 YFSETQ. Trimming at V came to 0 bases and at J to 2 bases, leaving 11 bases not matched to a gene. This chain's CDR3 is CASSLGLAGVGGAYNEQFF. DNA for the CDR3: TGCGCCAGCAGCTTGGGCCTAGCGGGAGTGGGGGGCGCCTACAATGAGCAGTTCTTC.

The chain has TRBV6-6 and TRBJ1-6; D not resolved. Germline V gene lookup returns CDR1 MNHNY and CDR2 SVGAGI (reference sequence). This CDR3 contains 15 residues. The V end was cut by 6 bases, the J end by 1 base, with 10 bases between. This CDR3 is CASRGSGSYNSPLHF. CDR3 bases: TGTGCCAGCAGGGGGTCGGGATCCTATAATTCACCCCTCCACTTT.

The V call is TRBV28, the J call TRBJ1-6; 10 bases are a match to TRBD1. Unmatched junction bases numbered 7, after V lost 4 bases and J lost 10 bases. Germline CDR1 MDHEN, CDR2 SYDVKM. This CDR3 contains 15 residues. In DNA, the CDR3 is TGTGCCAGCAGTTCCGACAGGGGGCTTTGGTCACCCCTCCACTTT. Protein product: CASSSDRGLWSPLHF.

The rearrangement links TRBV21-1 to TRBJ2-2; no DNA check was done on the table's D call, TRBD1. TRBV21-1 constitutes a pseudogene. The CDR3 loop spans 16 amino acids. The CDR3 region has the DNA TGTGCCAGCAGCAAAAACCCGACAGGGGACACCGGGGAGCTGTTTTTT. Protein: CASSKNPTGDTGELFF.

J is TRBJ2-3 and V is TRBV7-9; weak D call: TRBD2 (5 bases). V shed 1 base and J shed 4 bases, with 18 bases lying between them. The CDR3 covers 17 residues. Germline loops: CDR1 SEHNR, CDR2 FQNEAQ (reference sequence). CDR3 coding DNA: TGTGCCAGCAGCTTAGGTGGAAGGTGGGAGAATTCAGATACGCAGTATTTT. Residues: CASSLGGRWENSDTQYF.

The chain carries TRBV6-1 and TRBJ1-2; D is possibly TRBD1 (5 bases). Per the germline V gene, CDR1 is MNHNS and CDR2 is SASEGT. The CDR3 loop spans 18 amino acids. Trimming took off 0 bases at V and 4 bases at J, with 21 bases between the two ends. The CDR3 loop is CASSEAPASGMGSYGYTF. CDR3 bases: TGTGCCAGCAGTGAAGCTCCAGCCTCAGGGATGGGTAGCTATGGCTACACCTTC.

This chain uses TRBV7-9 with TRBJ1-1, with D possibly TRBD1 on 6 matching bases. Germline CDR1 is SEHNR and CDR2 is FQNEAQ (reference sequence). The CDR3 totals 17 residues. Trimming took 1 base from V and 6 from J, leaving 21 bases between them. The CDR3 bases are TGTGCCAGCAGCTTAGTTTTCCAGGGGCGTGGGGGGGCTGAAGCTTTCTTT. Protein product: CASSLVFQGRGGAEAFF.

This chain uses TRBV6-1 with TRBJ1-1, with 7 nucleotides matching TRBD1. This CDR3 has 13 amino acids. Germline lookup yields CDR1 MNHNS and CDR2 SASEGT. Trimming cost V 2 bases and J 5 bases; bases outside gene matches: 2. CDR3 coding DNA: TGTGCCAGCAGTGAAAAGGACAGGACTGAAGCTTTCTTT. Translation gives CASSEKDRTEAFF.

This sequence joins TRBV5-1 and TRBJ2-7; D is possibly TRBD1 (5 bases). There are 14 residues in the CDR3. The germline gives CDR1 SGHRS, CDR2 YFSETQ. V lost 0 bases to trimming and J lost 5 bases, with 12 bases between them. CDR3 in DNA: TGCGCCAGCAGCTTGGCCCAGGGAACCCACGAGCAGTACTTC. Translation: CASSLAQGTHEQYF.

This clone was observed a few times. The same CDR3 also results from other DNA sequences found in this sample. V usage is TRBV19 and J usage is TRBJ1-5; 9 bases are shared with TRBD1. Germline V lookup: CDR1 LNHDA, CDR2 SQIVND (reference sequence). The CDR3 length is 15 residues. The V and J ends lost 3 bases and 1 base, in that order; junction bases with no gene match: 1. CDR3 sequence: CASSIGTGSNQPQHF. The CDR3 region has the DNA TGTGCCAGTAGTATCGGGACAGGGAGCAATCAGCCCCAGCATTTT.

The rearrangement links TRBV20-1 to TRBJ2-5; maybe TRBD2 (6 bases). The CDR3 is 11 residues long. Looked up from germline, CDR1 is DFQATT and CDR2 is SNEGSKA (reference sequence). The CDR3 sequence is CGGNNQETQYF. CDR3 bases: TGCGGGGGGAACAACCAAGAGACCCAGTACTTC.

The chain couples TRBV27 to TRBJ2-5, with 13 nucleotides matching TRBD2. Germline V gives CDR1 MNHEY, CDR2 SMNVEV (reference sequence). J lost 6 bases, V lost 5 bases, and 6 bases had no gene match. The CDR3 has 15 residues. CDR3: CASSLGTSGVQTQYF. DNA for the CDR3: TGTGCCAGCAGTCTTGGGACTAGCGGGGTTCAGACCCAGTACTTC.

The rearrangement links TRBV3-1 (or the pseudogene TRBV3-2) to TRBJ2-5, with 8 nucleotides matching TRBD2. CDR3 length equals 15 residues. Germline CDR1 is LGHDT and CDR2 is YNNKEL (reference sequence). With 3 bases clipped from V and 1 base from J, the junction kept 4 bases outside the gene matches. The CDR3 nucleotides read TGTGCCAGCAGCCAGGTACTAGCGGTCCAAGAGACCCAGTACTTC. Amino acid sequence: CASSQVLAVQETQYF.

This sequence joins TRBV27 and TRBJ2-7; 8 bases map to TRBD1. V gave up 1 base and J gave up 7 bases; unmatched junction bases: 6. The CDR3 is 14 residues long. Germline V lookup: CDR1 MNHEY, CDR2 SMNVEV (reference sequence). The CDR3 spells CASSLLDRVWEQYF. DNA for the CDR3: TGTGCCAGCAGTTTATTGGACAGGGTGTGGGAGCAGTACTTC.

The chain joins TRBV3-1 (or the pseudogene TRBV3-2) to TRBJ1-1; the D gene is possibly TRBD1 (5 bases). CDR1 is LGHDT and CDR2 is YNNKEL in the germline V gene (reference sequence). The CDR3 sequence is 14 residues long. V was trimmed by 5 bases and J by 2 bases, leaving 12 bases between them. The CDR3 DNA follows: TGTGCCAGCAGCTGGTCGGGGGTCAACACTGAAGCTTTCTTT. The encoded protein is CASSWSGVNTEAFF.

The V and J genes are TRBV29-1 and TRBJ2-1, with a tentative D call TRBD2 (7 bases). The CDR3 spans 15 residues. V lost 6 bases, J lost 2 bases, and 17 bases lay in between. CDR1 and CDR2 (germline): SQVTM, ANQGSEA. Here the CDR3 reads CSVPGLGGPYNEQFF. The DNA of the CDR3 is TGCAGCGTGCCAGGTTTGGGGGGGCCCTACAATGAGCAGTTCTTC.